One T cell receptor (beta chain) is described in this entry. Its antigen is still unknown. This specimen belongs to a study of T cell responses to AZD1222 COVID-19 vaccine. The study, taken as a whole, reports: Donors were largely white British and mainly female; clonal diversity was possibly underestimated. All repertoire sampling was performed exclusively after the peak T cell response. Mapped onto spike, vaccine-associated CD4 TCRs spanned it and were dominant at 160-218 and 743-854.

Trimming pared 7 bases from V and 2 bases from J, leaving 15 bases between. The CDR3 covers 15 residues. Per the germline V gene, CDR1 is LNHDA and CDR2 is SQIVND (reference sequence). The repertoire was sequenced with immunoSEQ multiplex PCR; TCRdb's copy has only in-frame clones and lacks some. The data contain around 100,000 clones, around nine tenths of them singletons. The receptor was isolated from an adult in good health. The starting material was peripheral blood, obtained on day 0 of AZD1222 vaccination. The rearrangement uses TRBV19 and TRBJ1-5; D is uncertain. DNA of the CDR3: TGTGCCAGTAATTCCCAGTGGCGCGGCAATCAGCCCCAGCATTTT. Translation: CASNSQWRGNQPQHF.